One sample yielded the 15 T cell receptor beta chains listed below, sequenced in a study of T cells expressing NK-cell markers. For each CDR3 protein, TCRdb gives one entry from its re-call of the 5' RACE reads, without DNA. Its listing shows 350,000 to 400,000 distinct CDR3 sequences. Material: blood T cells: a sorted CD56 or NKG2C T cell subset, CD4+ or CD8+ T cells, or bulk PBMC T cells (not recorded which). These receptors all stem from a woman aged 50 to 60 in good health.

The CDR3 loop is CATKSITEETQYF. The J gene is TRBJ2-5, the V gene TRBV10-1. The CDR3 has 13 amino acids. Per the germline V gene, CDR1 is WNHNN and CDR2 is SYGVQD (reference sequence).

CDR3 loop: CASSVDPMVSGVKETQYF. The V gene is TRBV9, the J gene TRBJ2-5; TCRdb reports TRBD2, a call that lacks DNA to check it against. The germline CDR1 and CDR2 sequences are SGDLS and YYNGEE. The CDR3 spans 18 residues.

This chain uses TRBV3-1 with TRBJ2-1; without DNA, the TCRdb call of TRBD2 cannot be checked. Germline-derived CDR1 and CDR2 are LGHDT and YNNKEL (reference sequence). This CDR3 contains 14 residues. CDR3 sequence: CASSQEGLAGAQFF.

The chain carries TRBV11-2 and TRBJ2-3; TCRdb returns TRBD1, unconfirmable since there is no DNA. Germline V gene lookup returns CDR1 SGHAT and CDR2 FQNNGV. The CDR3 covers 13 residues. The CDR3 sequence: CASSISGSGTQYF.

This CDR3 is CASTFRGTEYTDTQYF. The V call is TRBV12-3 or TRBV12-4, the J call TRBJ2-3; TCRdb selects TRBD1, and the lack of DNA leaves this call unchecked. The CDR3 runs to 16 residues.

This chain joins TRBV12-3 or TRBV12-4 and TRBJ2-1. CDR3 length: 13 amino acids. CDR3 in amino acids: CASSDGLLTAQFF.

This chain connects TRBV11-2 to TRBJ1-1; the TCRdb call, TRBD1, lacks DNA for checking. Germline loops: CDR1 SGHAT, CDR2 FQNNGV. This CDR3 has 14 residues. CDR3: CASSLGRGVGEAFF. Full variable domain (remainder filled in from reference TRBV11-2 and TRBJ1-1): EAGVAQSPRYKIIEKRQSVAFWCNPISGHATLYWYQQILGQGPKLLIQFQNNGVVDDSQLPKDRFSAERLKGVDSTLKIQPAKLEDSAVYLCASSLGRGVGEAFFGQGTRLTVV.

This chain connects TRBV12-3 or TRBV12-4 to TRBJ2-1; TCRdb's D gene call, TRBD2, goes unchecked for lack of DNA. The CDR3 runs to 15 residues. This CDR3 reads CASSLALAGGPEQFF.

V is TRBV19 and J is TRBJ2-1; TCRdb reports TRBD1, a call that lacks DNA to check it against. Germline V gene data show CDR1 as LNHDA and CDR2 as SQIVND (reference sequence). CDR3 length: 13 residues. This CDR3 reads CASGAGGANEQFF.

The chain carries TRBV6-2 or TRBV6-3 and TRBJ1-1; TCRdb designates TRBD1, a call that cannot be tested without DNA. The CDR3 is made up of 17 amino acids. Germline-derived CDR1 and CDR2 are MNHEY and SVGEGT. The CDR3 spells CASRTDRTGWGNTEAFF.

This chain links TRBV24-1 with TRBJ1-1; the D call from TCRdb, TRBD1, cannot be confirmed without DNA. This CDR3 has 13 amino acids. The germline CDR1 and CDR2 sequences are KGHDR and SFDVKD. This chain's CDR3 is CATSDPTGEEAFF.

This chain links TRBV13 with TRBJ2-3. The germline gives CDR1 PRHDT, CDR2 FYEKMQ (reference sequence). The CDR3 has 15 residues. This chain's CDR3 is CASSPYTRSTDTQYF. Full variable domain (missing parts from reference TRBV13 and TRBJ2-3): AAGVIQSPRHLIKEKRETATLKCYPIPRHDTVYWYQQGPGQDPQFLISFYEKMQSDKGSIPDRFSAQQFSDYHSELNMSSLELGDSALYFCASSPYTRSTDTQYFGPGTRLTVL.

This rearrangement joins TRBV14 to TRBJ2-7; with no DNA, the TCRdb D assignment of TRBD1 cannot be verified. The CDR3 contains 14 residues. Germline V gene sequence: CDR1 SGHDN, CDR2 FVKESK. The CDR3 sequence: CASSLPDGGYEQYF.

The rearrangement uses TRBV20-1 and TRBJ1-5; the D call from TCRdb, TRBD1, cannot be confirmed without DNA. Germline CDR1 DFQATT, CDR2 SNEGSKA (reference sequence). CDR3 size: 15 residues. The CDR3 reads CSAQTRTAPNQPQHF.

The V call is TRBV5-8, the J call TRBJ2-1. The CDR3 runs 16 residues. Germline V gene lookup returns CDR1 SGHTS and CDR2 YDEGEE. This chain's CDR3 is CASDSMTMSSYNEQFF.